The entry below describes one T cell receptor (beta chain). The table came from immunoSEQ multiplex PCR; TCRdb's copy has only in-frame clones and leaves some out. The table lists some 44,000 clones, 88% of them singletons. The data were obtained in a study of ipilimumab plus nivolumab after autologous stem cell transplantation. On the study more broadly: Patients received a median of 5 ipilimumab and 8 nivolumab doses.

Trimming removed 2 bases at V and 0 bases at J, with 10 bases between. This CDR3 has 15 residues. Germline V gene sequence: CDR1 MNHEY, CDR2 SVGAGI. The TCR originated in a male donor with multiple myeloma. Sequenced here: PBMCs, sampled in a trial of ipilimumab plus nivolumab as post-transplant consolidation. The rearrangement uses TRBV6-5 and TRBJ1-1, with a possible D match to TRBD1 (5 bases). The CDR3, as DNA: TGTGCCAGCAGTTACGGGGCCTTCATGAACACTGAAGCTTTCTTT. Encoded protein: CASSYGAFMNTEAFF.